Listed here are 8 T cell receptor beta chains from one sample, sequenced in a study of radiation and T cells in renal cell carcinoma. As for time point: baseline pretreatment blood. Noted treatment: 15 Gy SBRT to primary tumor, nephrectomy 4 weeks later. Libraries were prepared by immunoSEQ multiplex PCR; TCRdb keeps only in-frame clonotypes and omits some of them. This table has 90,000 to 95,000 clones, approximately 80% appearing once. The material was blood, obtained from a patient whose treatment included radiotherapy and nephrectomy. Receptors originate from a man in his sixties with renal cell carcinoma.

J is TRBJ2-5 and V is TRBV28; 12 nucleotides match TRBD2. The CDR3 runs to 16 residues. V gave up 1 base and J gave up 2 bases; unmatched junction bases: 2. Germline CDR1 is MDHEN and CDR2 is SYDVKM. CDR3: CASSLSLAGGQETQYF. In nucleotides, the CDR3 is TGTGCCAGCAGTTTATCGCTAGCGGGAGGGCAAGAGACCCAGTACTTC.

The chain has TRBV20-1 and TRBJ2-7, with D unresolved. The V gene's germline CDR1 is DFQATT and CDR2 SNEGSKA (reference sequence). Trimming removed 6 bases at V and 2 bases at J, with 2 bases between. The CDR3 runs to 9 residues. Written as DNA, the CDR3 is TGCAGTGCCACCTACGAGCAGTACTTC. It is translated as CSATYEQYF.

The V gene is TRBV29-1, the J gene TRBJ2-7; TRBD2 matches 13 bases. V dropped 3 bases and J dropped 10; count of bases not matched to a gene: 9. The CDR3 is 14 amino acids. Germline V lookup: CDR1 SQVTM, CDR2 ANQGSEA. CDR3 DNA: TGCAGCGTTGATTCTTTGGGGACTAGCGGGAAACAGTACTTC. This sequence encodes CSVDSLGTSGKQYF.

The chain combines TRBV28 with TRBJ1-3, with D unresolved. This CDR3 comprises 14 residues. The ends were cut back, 6 bases at V and 0 bases at J, with 9 bases in the middle. Germline CDR1 and CDR2: MDHEN and SYDVKM. Here the CDR3 DNA reads TGTGCCAGCAGCGGACGGAACTCTGGAAACACCATATATTTT. Translation: CASSGRNSGNTIYF.

The chain couples TRBV6-5 to TRBJ2-1; 7 bases match TRBD2. CDR3 size: 15 residues. The J segment lost 8 bases and the V segment lost 6 bases, leaving 13 bases of the junction unmatched. CDR1 is MNHEY, CDR2 SVGAGI, per germline. The CDR3 region has the DNA TGTGCCAGCAGAGGCAACCGGGACTATTTGGATGAGCAGTTCTTC. Protein: CASRGNRDYLDEQFF.

The chain joins TRBV2 to TRBJ1-5, with 7 bases that match TRBD1. V was pared by 4 bases and J by 4 bases, with 7 bases of the junction left unmatched. The CDR3 covers 15 residues. Germline V gene sequence: CDR1 SNHLY, CDR2 FYNNEI. The CDR3 DNA reads as TGTGCCAGCAGTGGGGGCAGGGGGGGAAATCAGCCCCAGCATTTT. The encoded protein is CASSGGRGGNQPQHF.

The chain joins TRBV6-6 to TRBJ2-7, with D maybe TRBD1 (5 bases). Per the germline V gene, CDR1 is MNHNY and CDR2 is SVGAGI (reference sequence). V was shortened by 2 bases and J by 5 bases, with 7 bases between the two germline ends. The CDR3 length is 12 residues. In nucleotides, the CDR3 is TGTGCCAGCAGTTACAAGGGGAACGAGCAGTACTTC. Translated, it gives CASSYKGNEQYF.

The V call is TRBV9, the J call TRBJ1-1; 7 nucleotides agree with TRBD1. This CDR3 contains 15 residues. Germline values: CDR1 SGDLS, CDR2 YYNGEE. V shed 0 bases and J 4 bases; nucleotides not matched to a gene: 6. CDR3 sequence (DNA): TGTGCCAGCAGCGTAGGGGAGGGGGCATTCACTGAAGCTTTCTTT. Translation: CASSVGEGAFTEAFF. Supplemented by reference TRBV9 and TRBJ1-1, the full variable domain reads DSGVTQTPKHLITATGQRVTLRCSPRSGDLSVYWYQQSLDQGLQFLIQYYNGEERAKGNILERFSAQQFPDLHSELNLSSLELGDSALYFCASSVGEGAFTEAFFGQGTRLTVV.